Following are 4 T cell receptor beta chains from one sample sequenced in a study of shared clonotypes between healthy human individuals. Libraries were prepared by immunoSEQ multiplex PCR; TCRdb keeps only in-frame clonotypes and omits some of them. Of about 1.1 million clones listed, approximately 80% are singletons. Sequenced input: memory CD4+ T cells from PBMCs. Sample subset: CD45RA-negative fraction. These receptors were collected from a man between 18 and 29 years old in good health. Some clones in this sample may be carry-over from other donors' samples.

The V call is TRBV7-9, the J call TRBJ2-6, with a possible D match to TRBD2 (6 bases). This CDR3 region has 16 residues. The V end was cut by 1 base, the J end by 4 bases, with 11 bases between. Germline V gene data show CDR1 as SEHNR and CDR2 as FQNEAQ (reference sequence). The chain's CDR3 is CASSLVEGPGANVLTF. CDR3 nucleotide sequence: TGTGCCAGCAGCTTAGTGGAGGGCCCCGGGGCCAACGTCCTGACTTTC.

In DNA form, the CDR3 reads TGTGCCAGCAGTGGAAACATCGGGACAGGGGCCCCCTACGAGCAGTACTTC. It specifies CASSGNIGTGAPYEQYF. This chain uses TRBV25-1 with TRBJ2-7; TRBD1 aligns across 10 bases. Germline CDR1 and CDR2: MGHDK and SYGVNS. CDR3 length equals 17 residues. The junction had 11 bases not matched to a gene; V was cut back by 4 bases and J by 2 bases.

J is TRBJ2-1 and V is TRBV12-5; a weak D match, TRBD1 (5 bases). Trimming shortened V by 1 base and J by 6 bases, and 10 bases separated the two germline ends. There are 14 residues in the CDR3. Germline values: CDR1 LGHNT, CDR2 FRNRAP. Here the CDR3 reads CASGLGGQGNEQFF. The CDR3 DNA reads as TGTGCTAGTGGTTTGGGGGGCCAAGGCAATGAGCAGTTCTTC.

The gene calls are TRBV21-1 and TRBJ1-4; the DNA was not used to check the table's D call, TRBD1. TRBV21-1 is labeled a pseudogene. This CDR3 has 19 amino acids. The CDR3 is CASRSVPGQGELANEKLFF. In DNA form, the CDR3 reads TGTGCCAGCAGGTCGGTTCCGGGACAGGGAGAGTTGGCTAATGAAAAACTGTTTTTT.